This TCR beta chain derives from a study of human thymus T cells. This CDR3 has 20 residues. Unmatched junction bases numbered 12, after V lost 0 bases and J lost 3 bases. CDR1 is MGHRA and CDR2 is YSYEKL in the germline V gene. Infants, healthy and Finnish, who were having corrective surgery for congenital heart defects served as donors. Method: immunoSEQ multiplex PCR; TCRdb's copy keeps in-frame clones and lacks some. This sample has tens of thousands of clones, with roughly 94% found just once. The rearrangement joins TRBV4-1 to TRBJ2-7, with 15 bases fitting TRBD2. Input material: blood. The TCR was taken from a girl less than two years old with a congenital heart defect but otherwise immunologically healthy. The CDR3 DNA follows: TGCGCCAGCAGCCAAGACCGGACTAGCGGGAGGGCCACCCGGGACTACGAGCAGTACTTC. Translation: CASSQDRTSGRATRDYEQYF.